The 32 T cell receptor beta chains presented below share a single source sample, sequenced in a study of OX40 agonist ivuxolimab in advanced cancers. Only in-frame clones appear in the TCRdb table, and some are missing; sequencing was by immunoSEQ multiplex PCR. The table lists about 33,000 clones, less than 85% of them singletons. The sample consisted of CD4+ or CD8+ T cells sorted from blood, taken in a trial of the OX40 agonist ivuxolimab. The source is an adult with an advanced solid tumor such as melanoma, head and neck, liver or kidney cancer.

CDR3 sequence: CASSFRSSGSADTQYF. CDR3 sequence (DNA): TGTGCCAGCAGCTTTAGGTCTAGCGGGTCGGCAGATACGCAGTATTTT. The rearrangement joins TRBV7-9 to TRBJ2-3; TRBD2 aligns across 8 bases. J lost 4 bases, V lost 3 bases, and 9 bases had no gene match. The CDR3 is made up of 16 amino acids. Per germline, CDR1 SEHNR and CDR2 FQNEAQ (reference sequence).

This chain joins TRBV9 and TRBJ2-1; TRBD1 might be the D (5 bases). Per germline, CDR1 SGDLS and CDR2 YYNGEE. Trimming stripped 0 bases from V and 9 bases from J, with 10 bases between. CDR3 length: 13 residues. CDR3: CASSVGGRGEQFF. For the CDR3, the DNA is TGTGCCAGCAGCGTAGGGGGTAGGGGTGAGCAGTTCTTC.

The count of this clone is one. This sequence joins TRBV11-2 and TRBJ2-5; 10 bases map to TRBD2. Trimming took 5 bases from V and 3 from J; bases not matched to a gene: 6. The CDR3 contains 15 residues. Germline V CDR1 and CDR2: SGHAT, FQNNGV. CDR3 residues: CASSPGLAAKETQYF. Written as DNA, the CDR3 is TGTGCCAGCAGCCCAGGACTAGCGGCTAAAGAGACCCAGTACTTC.

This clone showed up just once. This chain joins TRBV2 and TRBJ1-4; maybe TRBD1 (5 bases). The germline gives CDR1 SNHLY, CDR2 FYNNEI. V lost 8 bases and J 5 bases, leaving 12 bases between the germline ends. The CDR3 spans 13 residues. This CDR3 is CASGGTENEKLFF. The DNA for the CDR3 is TGTGCCAGCGGGGGGACGGAAAATGAAAAACTGTTTTTT.

The CDR3 coding sequence is TGTGCCAGCAGCCCTAACGGACAGGCCTACGAGCAGTACTTC. Encoded protein: CASSPNGQAYEQYF. The chain employs TRBV13 and TRBJ2-7; 7 nucleotides agree with TRBD1. V shed 5 bases and J 2 bases; nucleotides not matched to a gene: 6. This CDR3 comprises 14 residues. Germline V CDR1 and CDR2: PRHDT, FYEKMQ (reference sequence).

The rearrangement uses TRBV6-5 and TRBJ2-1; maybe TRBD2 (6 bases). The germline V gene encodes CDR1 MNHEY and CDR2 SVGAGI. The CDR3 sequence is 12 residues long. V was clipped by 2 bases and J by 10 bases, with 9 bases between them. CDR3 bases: TGTGCCAGCAGTTACGGGACTGGAGAGCAGTTCTTC. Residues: CASSYGTGEQFF.

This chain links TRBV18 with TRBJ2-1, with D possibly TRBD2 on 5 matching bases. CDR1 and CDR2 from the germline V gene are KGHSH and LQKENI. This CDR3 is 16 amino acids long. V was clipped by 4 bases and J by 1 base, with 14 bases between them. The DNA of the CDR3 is TGTGCCAGCTCACGGAGCGGCACCCGGTCCTACAATGAGCAGTTCTTC. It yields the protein CASSRSGTRSYNEQFF.

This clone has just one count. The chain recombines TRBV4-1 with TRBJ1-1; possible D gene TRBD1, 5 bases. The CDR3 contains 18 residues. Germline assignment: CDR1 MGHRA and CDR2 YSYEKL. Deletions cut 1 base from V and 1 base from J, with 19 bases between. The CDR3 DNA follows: TGCGCCAGCAGCCAAGGAAGGGACCGCGGCGGAGGGAACACTGAAGCTTTCTTT. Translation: CASSQGRDRGGGNTEAFF.

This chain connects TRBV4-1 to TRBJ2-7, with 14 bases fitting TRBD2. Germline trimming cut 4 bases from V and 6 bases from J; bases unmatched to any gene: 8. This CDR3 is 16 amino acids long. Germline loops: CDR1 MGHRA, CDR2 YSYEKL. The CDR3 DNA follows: TGCGCCAGCAGCCCCGCCGGGACTAGCGGGGGAAGCGAGCAGTACTTC. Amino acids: CASSPAGTSGGSEQYF.

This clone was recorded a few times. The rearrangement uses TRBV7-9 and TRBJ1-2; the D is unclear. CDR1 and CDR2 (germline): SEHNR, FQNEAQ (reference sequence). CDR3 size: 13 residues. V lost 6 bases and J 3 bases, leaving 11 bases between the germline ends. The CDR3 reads CASRESLDYGYTF. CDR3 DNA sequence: TGTGCCAGCAGGGAGTCCTTGGACTATGGCTACACCTTC.

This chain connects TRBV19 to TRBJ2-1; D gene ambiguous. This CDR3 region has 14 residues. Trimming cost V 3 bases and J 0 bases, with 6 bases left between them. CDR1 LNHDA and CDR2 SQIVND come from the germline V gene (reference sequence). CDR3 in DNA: TGTGCCAGTAGTATTGCGAGCTCCTACAATGAGCAGTTCTTC. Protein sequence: CASSIASSYNEQFF.

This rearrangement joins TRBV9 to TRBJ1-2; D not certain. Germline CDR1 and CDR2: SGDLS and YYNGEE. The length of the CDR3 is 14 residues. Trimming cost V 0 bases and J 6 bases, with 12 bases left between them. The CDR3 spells CASSVGTDWDGYTF. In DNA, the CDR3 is TGTGCCAGCAGCGTAGGGACGGACTGGGATGGCTACACCTTC.

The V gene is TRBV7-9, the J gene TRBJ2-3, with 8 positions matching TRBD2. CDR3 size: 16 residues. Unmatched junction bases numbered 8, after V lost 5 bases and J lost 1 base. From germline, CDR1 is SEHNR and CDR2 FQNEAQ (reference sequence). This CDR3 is CASSHRLATRTDTQYF. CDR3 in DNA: TGTGCCAGCAGCCATCGACTAGCGACCCGCACAGATACGCAGTATTTT.

CDR3 sequence: CSICGRPSTDTQYF. CDR3 sequence (DNA): TGCAGCATTTGCGGGAGACCTAGCACAGATACGCAGTATTTT. This chain links TRBV29-1 with TRBJ2-3; 7 nucleotides align to TRBD2. Germline CDR1 reads SQVTM; CDR2 reads ANQGSEA. The V segment lost 8 bases and the J segment 0 bases; nucleotides outside the gene matches: 8. The length of the CDR3 is 14 residues.

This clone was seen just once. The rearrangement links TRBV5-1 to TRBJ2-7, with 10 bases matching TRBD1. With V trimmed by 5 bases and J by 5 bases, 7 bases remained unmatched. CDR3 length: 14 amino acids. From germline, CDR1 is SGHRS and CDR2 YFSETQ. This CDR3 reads CASRPRQGADEQYF. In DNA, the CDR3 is TGCGCCAGCAGGCCCCGACAGGGGGCTGACGAGCAGTACTTC. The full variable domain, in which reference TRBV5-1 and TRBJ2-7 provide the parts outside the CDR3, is KAGVTQTPRYLIKTRGQQVTLSCSPISGHRSVSWYQQTPGQGLQFLFEYFSETQRNKGNFPGRFSGRQFSNSRSEMNVSTLELGDSALYLCASRPRQGADEQYFGPGTRLTVT.

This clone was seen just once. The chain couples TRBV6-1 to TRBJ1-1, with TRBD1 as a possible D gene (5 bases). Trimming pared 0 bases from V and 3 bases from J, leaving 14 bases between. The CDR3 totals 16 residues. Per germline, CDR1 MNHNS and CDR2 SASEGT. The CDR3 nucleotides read TGTGCCAGCAGTGAAGCATCGACCCTAGGGGACACTGAAGCTTTCTTT. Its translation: CASSEASTLGDTEAFF.

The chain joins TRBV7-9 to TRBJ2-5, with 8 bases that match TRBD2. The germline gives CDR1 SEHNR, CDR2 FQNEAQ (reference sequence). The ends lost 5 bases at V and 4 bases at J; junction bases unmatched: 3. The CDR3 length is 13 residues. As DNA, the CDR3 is TGTGCCAGCAGCATCGGGACTAGAGAGACCCAGTACTTC. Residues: CASSIGTRETQYF.

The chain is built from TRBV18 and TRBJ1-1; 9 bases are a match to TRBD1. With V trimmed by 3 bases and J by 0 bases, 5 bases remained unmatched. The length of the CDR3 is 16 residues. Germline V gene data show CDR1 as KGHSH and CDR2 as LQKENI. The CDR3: CASSPGTGLMNTEAFF. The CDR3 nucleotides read TGTGCCAGCTCACCCGGGACAGGGCTCATGAACACTGAAGCTTTCTTT.

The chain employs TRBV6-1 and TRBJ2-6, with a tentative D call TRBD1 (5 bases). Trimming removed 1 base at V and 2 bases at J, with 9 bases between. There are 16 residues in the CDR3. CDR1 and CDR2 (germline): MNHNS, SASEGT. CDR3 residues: CASSEVRGTGANVLTF. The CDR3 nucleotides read TGTGCCAGCAGTGAAGTAAGGGGCACTGGGGCCAACGTCCTGACTTTC.

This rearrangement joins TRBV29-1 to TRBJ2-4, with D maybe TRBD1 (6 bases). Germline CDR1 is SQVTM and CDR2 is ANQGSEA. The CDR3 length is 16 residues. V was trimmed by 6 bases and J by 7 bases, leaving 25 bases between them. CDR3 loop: CSVAGAQQGPGNIQYF. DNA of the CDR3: TGCAGCGTCGCAGGGGCCCAACAGGGTCCTGGTAACATTCAGTACTTC.

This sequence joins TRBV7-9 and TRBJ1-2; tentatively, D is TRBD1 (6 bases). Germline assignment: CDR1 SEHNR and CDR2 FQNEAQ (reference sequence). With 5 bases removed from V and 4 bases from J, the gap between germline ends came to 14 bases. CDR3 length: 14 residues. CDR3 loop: CASSLGGSAYGYTF. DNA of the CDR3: TGTGCCAGCAGCCTAGGGGGGTCTGCCTATGGCTACACCTTC.

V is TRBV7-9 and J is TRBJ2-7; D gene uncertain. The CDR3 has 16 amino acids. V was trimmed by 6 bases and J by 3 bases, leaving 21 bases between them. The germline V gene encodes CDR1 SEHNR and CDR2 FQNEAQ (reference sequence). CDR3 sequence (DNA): TGTGCCAGCAGGCCCGCCACCGGGCAAAACTTCTACGAGCAGTACTTC. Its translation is CASRPATGQNFYEQYF.

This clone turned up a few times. Written as DNA, the CDR3 is TGCGCCAGCAGCTTCCGGGAATACAATGAGCAGTTCTTC. This encodes CASSFREYNEQFF. The chain carries TRBV5-1 and TRBJ2-1, with D perhaps TRBD2 (5 bases). Germline lookup yields CDR1 SGHRS and CDR2 YFSETQ. V shed 2 bases and J shed 4 bases, with 7 bases lying between them. This CDR3 comprises 13 residues.

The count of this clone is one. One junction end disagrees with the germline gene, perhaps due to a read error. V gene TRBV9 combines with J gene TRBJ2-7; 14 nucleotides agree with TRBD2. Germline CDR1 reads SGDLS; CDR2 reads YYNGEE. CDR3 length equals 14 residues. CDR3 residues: CAISGLAGGYEQYF. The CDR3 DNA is TGTGCCATCAGCGGACTAGCGGGAGGCTACGAGCAGTACTTC.

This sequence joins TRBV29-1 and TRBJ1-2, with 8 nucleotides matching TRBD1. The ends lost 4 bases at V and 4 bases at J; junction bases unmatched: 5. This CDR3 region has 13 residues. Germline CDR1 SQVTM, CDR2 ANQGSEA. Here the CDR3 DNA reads TGCAGCGTTGCGGACAGGGTAGGCTATGGCTACACCTTC. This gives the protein CSVADRVGYGYTF.

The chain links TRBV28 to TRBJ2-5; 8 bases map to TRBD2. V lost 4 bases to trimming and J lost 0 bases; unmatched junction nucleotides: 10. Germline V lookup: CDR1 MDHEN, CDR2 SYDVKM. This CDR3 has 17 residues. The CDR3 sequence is CASSSRAGGFYQETQYF. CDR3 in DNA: TGTGCCAGCAGTTCTCGGGCGGGAGGCTTCTACCAAGAGACCCAGTACTTC.

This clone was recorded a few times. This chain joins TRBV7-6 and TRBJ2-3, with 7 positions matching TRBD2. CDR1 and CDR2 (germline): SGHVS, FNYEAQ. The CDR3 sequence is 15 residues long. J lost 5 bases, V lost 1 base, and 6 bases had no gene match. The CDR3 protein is CASSLGTSDVDTQYF. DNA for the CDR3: TGTGCCAGCAGCTTAGGTACTAGCGATGTAGATACGCAGTATTTT.

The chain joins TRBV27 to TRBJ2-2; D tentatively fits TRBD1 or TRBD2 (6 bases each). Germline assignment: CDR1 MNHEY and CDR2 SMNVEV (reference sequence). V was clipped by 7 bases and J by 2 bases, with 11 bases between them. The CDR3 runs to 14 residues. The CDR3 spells CASTRGVNTGELFF. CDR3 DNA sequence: TGTGCCAGCACAAGGGGGGTCAACACCGGGGAGCTGTTTTTT.

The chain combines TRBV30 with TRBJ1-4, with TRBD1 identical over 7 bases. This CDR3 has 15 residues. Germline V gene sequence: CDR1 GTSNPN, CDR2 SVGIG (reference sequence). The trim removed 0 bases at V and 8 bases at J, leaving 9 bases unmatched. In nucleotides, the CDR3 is TGTGCCTGGAGTGTACAACGGGACAGACGGGAAAAACTGTTTTTT. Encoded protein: CAWSVQRDRREKLFF.

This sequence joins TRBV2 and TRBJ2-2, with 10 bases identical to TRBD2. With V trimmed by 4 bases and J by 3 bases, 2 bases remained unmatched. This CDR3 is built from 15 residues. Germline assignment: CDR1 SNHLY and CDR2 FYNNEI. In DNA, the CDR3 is TGTGCCAGCAGTGGGACTAGCGGTTACACCGGGGAGCTGTTTTTT. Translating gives CASSGTSGYTGELFF.

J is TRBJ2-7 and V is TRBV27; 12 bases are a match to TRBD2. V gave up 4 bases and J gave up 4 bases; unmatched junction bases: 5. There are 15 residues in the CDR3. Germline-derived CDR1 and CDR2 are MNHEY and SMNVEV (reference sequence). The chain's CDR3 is CASSSRLAGVYEQYF. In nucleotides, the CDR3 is TGTGCCAGCAGTTCTAGACTAGCGGGAGTGTACGAGCAGTACTTC.

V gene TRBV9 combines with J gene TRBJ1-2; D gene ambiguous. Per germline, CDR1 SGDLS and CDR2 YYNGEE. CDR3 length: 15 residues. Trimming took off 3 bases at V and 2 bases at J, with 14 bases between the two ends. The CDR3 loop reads CASSENSGLNYGYTF. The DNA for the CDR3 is TGTGCCAGCAGCGAAAACAGCGGTTTAAACTATGGCTACACCTTC.